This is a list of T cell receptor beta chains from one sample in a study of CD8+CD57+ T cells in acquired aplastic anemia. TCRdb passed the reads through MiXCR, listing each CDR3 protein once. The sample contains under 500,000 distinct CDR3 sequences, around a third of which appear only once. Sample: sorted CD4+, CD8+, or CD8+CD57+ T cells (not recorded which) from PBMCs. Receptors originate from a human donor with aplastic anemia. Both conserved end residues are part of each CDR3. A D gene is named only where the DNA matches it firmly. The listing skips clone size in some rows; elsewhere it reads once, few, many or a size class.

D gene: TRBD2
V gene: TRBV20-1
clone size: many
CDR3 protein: CSARAAGGPNEQYF

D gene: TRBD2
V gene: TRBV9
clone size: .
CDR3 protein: CASSVAPSGSLLVPFF

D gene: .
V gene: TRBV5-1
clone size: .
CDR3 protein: CASSLSHSSSNEQFF

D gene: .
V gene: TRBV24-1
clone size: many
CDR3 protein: CATSANQLPDNEQFF

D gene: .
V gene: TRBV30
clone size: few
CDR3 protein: CAWSVWGIPGYTF

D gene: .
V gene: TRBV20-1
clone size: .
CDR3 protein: CSADIETVSDSPLHF

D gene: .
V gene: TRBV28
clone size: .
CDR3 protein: CASTHRGRMNTEAFF

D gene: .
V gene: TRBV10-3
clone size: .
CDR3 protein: CAISAGAGAKNIQYF

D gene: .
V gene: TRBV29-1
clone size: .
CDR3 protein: CSVMTVFGETQYF

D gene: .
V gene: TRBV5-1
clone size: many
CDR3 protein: CASSASTTSGANVLTF

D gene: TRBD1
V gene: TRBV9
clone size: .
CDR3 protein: CASSPRQGLNTEAFF

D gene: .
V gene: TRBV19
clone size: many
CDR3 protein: CASSISGVGNTIYF

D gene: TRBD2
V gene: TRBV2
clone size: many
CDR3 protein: CASTDGLAGGRGEQYF

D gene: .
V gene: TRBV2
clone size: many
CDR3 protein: CASSVQGPPTTEAFF

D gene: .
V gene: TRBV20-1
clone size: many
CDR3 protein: CSGRESSYEQYF

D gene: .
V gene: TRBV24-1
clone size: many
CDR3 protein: CATSDRRAAASNQPQHF

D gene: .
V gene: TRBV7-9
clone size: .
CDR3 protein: CASSPEGRGKEKLFF

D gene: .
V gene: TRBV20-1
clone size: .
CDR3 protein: CSARYGGKNTEAFF

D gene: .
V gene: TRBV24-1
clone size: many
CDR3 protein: CATSDPGRKAFF

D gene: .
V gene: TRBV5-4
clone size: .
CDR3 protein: CASSLGSGLGASQETQYF

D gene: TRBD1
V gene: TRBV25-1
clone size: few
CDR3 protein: CASSLRDRLSGTYGYTF

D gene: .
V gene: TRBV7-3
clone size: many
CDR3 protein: CASGVREADTQYF

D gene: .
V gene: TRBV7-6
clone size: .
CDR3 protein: CASRIVGYTF

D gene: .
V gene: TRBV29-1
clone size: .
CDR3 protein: CSVVSGNQPQHF

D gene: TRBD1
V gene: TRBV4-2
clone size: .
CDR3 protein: CASSHRTGSGGNTEAFF

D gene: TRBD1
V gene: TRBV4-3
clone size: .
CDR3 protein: CASSQGAGTGYYEQYF

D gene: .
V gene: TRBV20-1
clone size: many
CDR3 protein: CSAIPKETQYF

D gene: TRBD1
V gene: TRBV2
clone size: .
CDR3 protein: CASRARTGVTTEAFF

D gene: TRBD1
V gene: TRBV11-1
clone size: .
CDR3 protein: CASSLPPLTGQNSTDTQYF

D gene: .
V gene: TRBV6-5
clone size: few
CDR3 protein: CASSYRSRPVNSPLHF

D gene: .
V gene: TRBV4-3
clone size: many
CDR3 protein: CASSQGRADTQYF

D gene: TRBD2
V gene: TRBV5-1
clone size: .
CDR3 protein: CASSITSAQETQYF

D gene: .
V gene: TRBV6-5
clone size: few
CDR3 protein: CASSYSRGELGYTF

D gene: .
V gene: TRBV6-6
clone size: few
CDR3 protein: CASSYFQETQYF

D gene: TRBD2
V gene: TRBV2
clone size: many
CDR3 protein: CASSGGASTDTQYF

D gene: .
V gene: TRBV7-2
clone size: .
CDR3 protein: CASSLLASTQYF

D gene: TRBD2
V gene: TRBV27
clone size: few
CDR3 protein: CASSSSSGSTKTQYF

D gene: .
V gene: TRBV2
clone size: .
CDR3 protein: CASIMTPNTGELFF

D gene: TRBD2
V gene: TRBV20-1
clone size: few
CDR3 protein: CSAPGLAGGDGELFF

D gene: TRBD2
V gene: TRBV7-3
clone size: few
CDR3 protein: CASSLPSGSSPYEQYF

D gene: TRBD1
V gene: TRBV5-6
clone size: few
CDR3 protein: CASSLGDRNEQFF

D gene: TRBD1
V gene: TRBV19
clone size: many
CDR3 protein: CASSTMTGGEQYF

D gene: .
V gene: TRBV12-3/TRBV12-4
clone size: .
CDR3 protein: CASRTGPPVQETQYF